A single sample is the source of the 18 T cell receptor beta chains below, sequenced in a study of T cell repertoires in cytomegalovirus infection. TCRdb fed the reads into MiXCR, producing one record per CDR3 protein. The repertoire holds hundreds of thousands of distinct CDR3 sequences, 30% to 35% seen once, with 15% to 20% in the top ten. For these receptors, no antigen is known. Material: cultured PBMCs, obtained from culture after CMV antigen stimulation. The receptors shown here come from a human donor in good health (CMV status not recorded). Some clones in this sample may be carry-over from other donors' samples.

This clonotype was seen once. The genes are TRBV11-2 and TRBJ2-4; 8 bases are shared with TRBD1. J lost 8 bases, V lost 5 bases, and 8 bases had no gene match. The CDR3 totals 14 residues. Germline V gene data show CDR1 as SGHAT and CDR2 as FQNNGV. This chain's CDR3 is CASSPEPRGHIQYF. The CDR3 bases are TGTGCCAGCAGCCCCGAACCCAGGGGGCACATTCAGTACTTC.

This rearrangement joins TRBV7-8 to TRBJ2-1; D may match TRBD1 or TRBD2 (5 bases each). CDR1 SGHVS and CDR2 FQNEAQ come from the germline V gene. This CDR3 contains 16 residues. The germline V and J ends were trimmed by 5 bases and 5 bases, with 19 bases remaining between them. In DNA, the CDR3 is TGTGCCAGCAGCCTTTTAGAGGGGACGGTAAACAATGAGCAGTTCTTC. Translation: CASSLLEGTVNNEQFF.

This clonotype was counted between two and nine times. This chain links TRBV6-5 with TRBJ1-6, with D perhaps TRBD1 (5 bases). Trimming took off 0 bases at V and 10 bases at J, with 13 bases between the two ends. Germline-derived CDR1 and CDR2 are MNHEY and SVGAGI. The CDR3 is 15 amino acids. In DNA form, the CDR3 reads TGTGCCAGCAGTTACTCGAGGTTACGGGGCTCACCCCTCCACTTT. Its translation: CASSYSRLRGSPLHF.

A word on this clonotype: The germline gene is not matched at one end of the junction; a read error may be the cause. The rearrangement joins TRBV7-9 to TRBJ1-1, with TRBD1 matching over 7 bases. The CDR3 covers 12 residues. Germline CDR1 and CDR2: SEHNR and FQNEAQ (reference sequence). The CDR3 loop is CAISQGDTEAFF. For the CDR3, the DNA is TGTGCCATCAGCCAGGGGGACACTGAAGCTTTCTTT.

The chain carries TRBV19 and TRBJ2-3; D uncertain. The CDR3 extends over 14 amino acids. Germline lookup yields CDR1 LNHDA and CDR2 SQIVND (reference sequence). V was shortened by 6 bases and J by 1 base, with 11 bases between the two germline ends. In DNA form, the CDR3 reads TGTGCCAGTAGGCGATCGGGCGGCACAGATACGCAGTATTTT. It yields the protein CASRRSGGTDTQYF.

This clonotype was observed at least ten times. This chain connects TRBV7-2 to TRBJ2-5; a weak D match, TRBD1 (6 bases). CDR1 and CDR2 from the germline V gene are SGHTA and FQGNSA. CDR3 length: 15 residues. V lost 3 bases to trimming and J lost 1 base, with 12 bases between them. The chain's CDR3 is CASSLNPGVQETQYF. Written as DNA, the CDR3 is TGTGCCAGCAGCTTGAATCCAGGGGTCCAAGAGACCCAGTACTTC.

This clonotype was seen more than once but under ten times. The missing conserved phenylalanine or tryptophan at the end of this CDR3 makes a read error likely. Because the CDR3's place on the DNA is in doubt, the DNA is left out and the CDR3 is given as listed by TCRdb. The chain has TRBV6-2 or TRBV6-3 and TRBJ2-3; the table's D gene call, TRBD2, was not cross checked with the DNA. Germline CDR1 is MNHEY and CDR2 is SVGEGT. The CDR3 contains 13 residues when both ends are counted. Here the CDR3 reads CASRRGGSGSTKL.

This clonotype was observed a handful of times. The rearrangement uses TRBV7-2 and TRBJ1-2, with D unresolved. The CDR3 sequence is 14 residues long. CDR1 and CDR2 from the germline V gene are SGHTA and FQGNSA. Trimming stripped 5 bases from V and 7 bases from J, with 17 bases between. The CDR3 here is CASSPSGGSVGYTF. DNA of the CDR3: TGTGCCAGCAGCCCCTCCGGAGGGTCTGTTGGCTACACCTTC.

Details on this clonotype: No DNA is shown, since the ends of the CDR3 on it are uncertain; the CDR3 is the one TCRdb lists. The rearrangement uses TRBV12-5 and TRBJ1-5; TRBD1 was called by the table and not checked on the DNA. Both ends counted, the CDR3 spans 15 residues. Germline lookup yields CDR1 LGHNT and CDR2 FRNRAP. This chain's CDR3 is CASGLGFGAGQPQHF.

The rearrangement links TRBV28 to TRBJ1-5, with no clear D. Germline CDR1 MDHEN, CDR2 SYDVKM. V was shortened by 1 base and J by 7 bases, with 8 bases between the two germline ends. The CDR3 has 13 amino acids. CDR3 amino acids: CASSLLGHQPQHF. For the CDR3, the DNA is TGTGCCAGCAGTTTATTAGGGCACCAGCCCCAGCATTTT.

This clonotype was counted once. The chain has TRBV19 and TRBJ2-1; D unclear. This CDR3 contains 12 residues. The germline gives CDR1 LNHDA, CDR2 SQIVND (reference sequence). With 4 bases removed from V and 5 bases from J, the gap between germline ends came to 6 bases. CDR3 residues: CASSREDNEQFF. CDR3 DNA sequence: TGTGCCAGTAGTAGAGAAGACAATGAGCAGTTCTTC.

This clonotype has more than one count but fewer than ten. J is TRBJ2-7 and V is TRBV7-2, with D tentatively TRBD1 (6 bases). Germline V gene lookup returns CDR1 SGHTA and CDR2 FQGNSA. Trimming shortened V by 5 bases and J by 4 bases, and 15 bases separated the two germline ends. The CDR3 is 14 residues long. The CDR3 spells CASSGRTERYEQYF. The CDR3 nucleotides are TGTGCCAGCAGCGGCAGGACAGAAAGGTACGAGCAGTACTTC.

The V and J genes are TRBV5-4 and TRBJ2-1; D call uncertain. V dropped 0 bases and J dropped 4 bases, with 14 bases sitting between them. There are 16 residues in the CDR3. CDR1 is SGHNT, CDR2 YYREEE, per germline (reference sequence). This CDR3 is CASSLGVASAYNEQFF. The CDR3 DNA reads as TGTGCCAGCAGCTTGGGGGTAGCCAGCGCTTACAATGAGCAGTTCTTC.

The chain has TRBV12-3 or TRBV12-4 and TRBJ1-2, with 7 positions matching TRBD1. The CDR3 has 13 residues. Losses at the gene ends were 5 bases for V and 5 bases for J; bases not matched to a gene: 5. CDR3 DNA sequence: TGTGCCAGCAGTCGCGAACAGGGGTATGGCTACACCTTC. Amino acids: CASSREQGYGYTF.

This clonotype showed up just a few times. The gene calls are TRBV27 and TRBJ1-1, with TRBD1 matching 10 bases. Germline trimming cut 5 bases from V and 6 bases from J; bases unmatched to any gene: 9. The CDR3 runs 15 residues. Germline V gene lookup returns CDR1 MNHEY and CDR2 SMNVEV (reference sequence). The CDR3 sequence is CASSRRDRGRSEAFF. DNA of the CDR3: TGTGCCAGCAGTAGGCGGGACAGGGGAAGATCTGAAGCTTTCTTT.

This clonotype was counted many times. Relative to the germline gene, one junction end is altered; a read error may explain this. CDR3 in amino acids: CASRLARENEQFF. CDR3 nucleotides: TGTGCCAGCAGATTAGCGAGGGAAAATGAGCAGTTCTTC. The chain couples TRBV7-2 to TRBJ2-1; TRBD2 is a possible D gene (5 bases). Germline assignment: CDR1 SGHTA and CDR2 FQGNSA. CDR3 length: 13 amino acids. The variable domain in full, completed from reference TRBV7-2 and TRBJ2-1, reads GAGVSQSPSNKVTEKGKDVELRCDPISGHTALYWYRQSLGQGLEFLIYFQGNSAPDKSGLPSDRFSAERTGGSVSTLTIQRTQQEDSAVYLCASRLARENEQFFGPGTRLTVL.

This clonotype has more than one count but fewer than ten. This chain connects TRBV15 to TRBJ1-3; no clear D. The CDR3 sequence is 16 residues long. V was clipped by 0 bases and J by 4 bases, with 13 bases between them. CDR1 is LNHNV, CDR2 YYDKDF, per germline (reference sequence). Written as DNA, the CDR3 is TGTGCCACCAGCAGAGATTATAGCCTAGGGGGAAACACCATATATTTT. Its protein product is CATSRDYSLGGNTIYF.

This chain connects TRBV6-1 to TRBJ2-3; 9 bases match TRBD1. The CDR3 consists of 14 residues. Germline V lookup: CDR1 MNHNS, CDR2 SASEGT. J was trimmed by 6 bases and V by 7 bases; bases with no gene match: 8. CDR3 bases: TGTGCCAGCACATTGGGACAGGGATCTGATACGCAGTATTTT. It specifies CASTLGQGSDTQYF.